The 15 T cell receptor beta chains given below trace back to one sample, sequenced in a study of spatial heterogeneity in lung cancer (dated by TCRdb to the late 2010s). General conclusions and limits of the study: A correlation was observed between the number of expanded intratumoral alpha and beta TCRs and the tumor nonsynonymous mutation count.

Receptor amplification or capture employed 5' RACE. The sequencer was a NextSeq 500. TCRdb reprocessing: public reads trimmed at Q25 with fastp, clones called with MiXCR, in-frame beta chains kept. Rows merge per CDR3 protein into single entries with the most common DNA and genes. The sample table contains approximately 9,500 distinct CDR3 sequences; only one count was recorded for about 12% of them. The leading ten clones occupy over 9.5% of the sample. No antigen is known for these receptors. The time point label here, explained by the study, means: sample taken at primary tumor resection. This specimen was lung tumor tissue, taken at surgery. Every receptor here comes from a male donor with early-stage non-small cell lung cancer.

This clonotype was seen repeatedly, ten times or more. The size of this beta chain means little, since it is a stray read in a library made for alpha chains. The CDR3 is CASSFDRVGANVLTF. The CDR3 DNA sequence: TGTGCCAGCAGCTTTGACAGGGTTGGGGCCAACGTCCTGACTTTC. J is TRBJ2-6 and V is TRBV11-2; 7 nucleotides agree with TRBD1. V lost 3 bases, J lost 3 bases, and 2 bases stayed unmatched. The CDR3 has 15 amino acids. CDR1 is SGHAT and CDR2 is FQNNGV in the germline V gene.

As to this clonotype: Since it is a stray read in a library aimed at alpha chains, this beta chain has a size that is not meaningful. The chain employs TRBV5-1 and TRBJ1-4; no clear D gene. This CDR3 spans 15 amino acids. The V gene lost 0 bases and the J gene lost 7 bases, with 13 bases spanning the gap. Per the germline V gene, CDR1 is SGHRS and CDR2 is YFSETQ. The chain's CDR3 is CASSLDSSQSEKLFF. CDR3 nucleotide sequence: TGCGCCAGCAGCTTGGACAGCTCCCAAAGTGAAAAACTGTTTTTT.

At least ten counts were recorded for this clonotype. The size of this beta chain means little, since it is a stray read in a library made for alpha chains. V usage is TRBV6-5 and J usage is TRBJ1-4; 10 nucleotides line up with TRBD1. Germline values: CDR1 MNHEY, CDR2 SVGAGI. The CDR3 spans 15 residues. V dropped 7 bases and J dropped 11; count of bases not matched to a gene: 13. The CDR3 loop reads CASTPDRGRIRKLFF. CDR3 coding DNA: TGTGCCAGCACCCCCGACAGGGGGCGAATTCGGAAACTGTTTTTT.

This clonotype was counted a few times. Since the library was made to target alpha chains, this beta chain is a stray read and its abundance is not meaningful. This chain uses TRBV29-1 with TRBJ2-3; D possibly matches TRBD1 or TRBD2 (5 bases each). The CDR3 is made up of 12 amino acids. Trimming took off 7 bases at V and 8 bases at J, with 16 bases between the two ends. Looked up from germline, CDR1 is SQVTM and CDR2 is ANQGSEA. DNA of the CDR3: TGCAGCGGGAAGGGACCACCGGGTACGCAGTATTTT. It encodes CSGKGPPGTQYF.

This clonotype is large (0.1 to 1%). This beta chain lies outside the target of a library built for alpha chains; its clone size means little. The CDR3 nucleotides are TGTGCCAGCAGCCGATGGACAGGGGTCAATCAGCCCCAGCATTTT. Amino acid sequence: CASSRWTGVNQPQHF. This sequence joins TRBV7-2 and TRBJ1-5, with TRBD1 matching 9 bases. The CDR3 sequence is 15 residues long. Germline CDR1 reads SGHTA; CDR2 reads FQGNSA. Unmatched junction bases numbered 5, after V lost 5 bases and J lost 3 bases.

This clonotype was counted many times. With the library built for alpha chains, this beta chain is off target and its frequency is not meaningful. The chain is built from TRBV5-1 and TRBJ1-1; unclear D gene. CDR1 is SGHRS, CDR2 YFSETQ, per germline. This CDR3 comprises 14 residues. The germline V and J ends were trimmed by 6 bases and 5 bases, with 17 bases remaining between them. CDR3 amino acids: CASNIGNGRTEAFF. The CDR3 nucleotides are TGCGCCAGCAACATTGGAAATGGGAGGACTGAAGCTTTCTTT.

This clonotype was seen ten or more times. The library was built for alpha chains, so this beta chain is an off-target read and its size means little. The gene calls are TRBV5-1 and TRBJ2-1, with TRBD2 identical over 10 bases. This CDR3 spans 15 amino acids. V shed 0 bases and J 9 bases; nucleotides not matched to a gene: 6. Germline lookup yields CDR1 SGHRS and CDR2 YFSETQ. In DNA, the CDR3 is TGCGCCAGCAGCTTGGTTCTAGCGGGAGAGGGTGAGCAGTTCTTC. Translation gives CASSLVLAGEGEQFF.

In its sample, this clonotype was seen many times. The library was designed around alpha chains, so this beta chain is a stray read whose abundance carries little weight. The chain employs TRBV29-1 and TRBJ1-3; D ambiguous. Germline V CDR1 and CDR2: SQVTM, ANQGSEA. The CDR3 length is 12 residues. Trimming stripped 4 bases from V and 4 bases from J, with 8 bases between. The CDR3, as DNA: TGCAGCGTTGTGTTAGGGGGAAACACCATATATTTT. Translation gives CSVVLGGNTIYF.

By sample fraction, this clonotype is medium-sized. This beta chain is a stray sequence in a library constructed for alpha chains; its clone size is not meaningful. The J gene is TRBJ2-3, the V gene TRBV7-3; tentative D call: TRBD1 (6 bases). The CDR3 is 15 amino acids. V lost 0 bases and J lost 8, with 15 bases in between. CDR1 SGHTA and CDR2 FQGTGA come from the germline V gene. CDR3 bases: TGTGCCAGCAGCTTAACAAGGACAGAAAGTAGTACGCAGTATTTT. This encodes CASSLTRTESSTQYF.

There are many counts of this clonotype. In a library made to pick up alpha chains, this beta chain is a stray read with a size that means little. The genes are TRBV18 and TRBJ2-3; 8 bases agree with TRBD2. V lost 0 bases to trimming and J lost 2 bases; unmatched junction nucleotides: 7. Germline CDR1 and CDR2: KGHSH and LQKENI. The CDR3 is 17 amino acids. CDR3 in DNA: TGTGCCAGCTCACCACCGAACAGCGGGAGATACACAGATACGCAGTATTTT. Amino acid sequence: CASSPPNSGRYTDTQYF.

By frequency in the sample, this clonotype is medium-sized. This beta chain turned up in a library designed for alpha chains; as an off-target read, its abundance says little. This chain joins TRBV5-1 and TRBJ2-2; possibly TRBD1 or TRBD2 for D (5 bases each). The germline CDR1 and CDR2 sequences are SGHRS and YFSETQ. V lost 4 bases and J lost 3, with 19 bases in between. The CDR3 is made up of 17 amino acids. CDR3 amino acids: CASSPRPGLGDTGELFF. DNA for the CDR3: TGCGCCAGCAGCCCAAGACCGGGATTGGGGGACACCGGGGAGCTGTTTTTT.

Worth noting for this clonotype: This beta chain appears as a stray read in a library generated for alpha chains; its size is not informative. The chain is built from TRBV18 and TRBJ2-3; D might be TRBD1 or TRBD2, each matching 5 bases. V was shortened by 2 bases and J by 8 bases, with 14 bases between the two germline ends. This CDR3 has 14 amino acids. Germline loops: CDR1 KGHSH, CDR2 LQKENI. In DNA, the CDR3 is TGTGCCAGCTCACCAGGCGAGGGACGGGGTACGCAGTATTTT. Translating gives CASSPGEGRGTQYF.

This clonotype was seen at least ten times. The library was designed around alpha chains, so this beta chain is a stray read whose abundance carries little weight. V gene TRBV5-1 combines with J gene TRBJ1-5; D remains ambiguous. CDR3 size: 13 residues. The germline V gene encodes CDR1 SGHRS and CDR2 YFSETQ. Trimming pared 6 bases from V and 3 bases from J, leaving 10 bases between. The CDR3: CASTDADNQPQHF. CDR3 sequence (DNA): TGCGCCAGCACTGACGCAGACAATCAGCCCCAGCATTTT.

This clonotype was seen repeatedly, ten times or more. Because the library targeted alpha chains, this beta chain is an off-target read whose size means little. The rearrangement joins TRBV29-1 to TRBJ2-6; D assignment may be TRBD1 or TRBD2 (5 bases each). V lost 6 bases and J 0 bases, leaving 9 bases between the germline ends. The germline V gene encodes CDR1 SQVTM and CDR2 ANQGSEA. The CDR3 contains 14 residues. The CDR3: CSVREYSGANVLTF. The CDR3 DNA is TGCAGCGTCAGGGAGTACTCTGGGGCCAACGTCCTGACTTTC.

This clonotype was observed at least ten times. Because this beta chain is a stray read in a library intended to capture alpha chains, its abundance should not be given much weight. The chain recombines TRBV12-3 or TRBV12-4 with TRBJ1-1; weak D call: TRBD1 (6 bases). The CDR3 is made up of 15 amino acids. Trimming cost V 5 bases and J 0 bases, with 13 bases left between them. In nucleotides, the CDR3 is TGTGCCAGCAGTAGACAGGATAGGATGAACACTGAAGCTTTCTTT. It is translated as CASSRQDRMNTEAFF.